The 18 T cell receptor beta chains presented below share a single source sample, sequenced in a study of cytomegalovirus exposure and HLA in healthy donors (dated by TCRdb to the late 2010s). The library was generated by the immunoSEQ multiplex PCR assay. For the multiplex PCR, a mixture combining 60 forward primers for TCR Vbeta segments and 13 reverse primers for TCR Jbeta segments was used. As stored in TCRdb, this immuneACCESS dataset retains in-frame rearrangements with V and J assigned. A fraction of the clones does not appear; measured against another copy, unresolved V genes explain less than half of the discrepancy, and the remainder lacks a known reason. The sample includes 200,000 or so clones, with about 86% observed a single time. Roughly 2.1% of the sample rests with the top ten. Sequencing was carried out using PBMCs. The receptors derive from a woman aged 18 to 35 in good health and CMV-seropositive.

The chain combines TRBV2 with TRBJ2-2; TRBD1 matches at 11 bases. CDR1 and CDR2 (germline): SNHLY, FYNNEI. CDR3 length: 15 amino acids. V trimming: 9 bases; J trimming: 5 bases; junction bases outside the gene matches: 8. This chain's CDR3 is CARRGGQGETGELFF. In nucleotides, the CDR3 is TGTGCCAGGAGGGGGGGACAGGGGGAGACCGGGGAGCTGTTTTTT.

The J gene is TRBJ1-6, the V gene TRBV6-1, with 10 bases fitting TRBD1. The CDR3 has 12 residues. Germline CDR1 reads MNHNS; CDR2 reads SASEGT. The V and J ends lost 7 bases and 17 bases, in that order; junction bases with no gene match: 8. The CDR3 region is CASKPGQGPFHF. The CDR3, as DNA: TGTGCCAGCAAACCGGGACAGGGGCCCTTCCACTTT.

The chain combines TRBV7-9 with TRBJ2-3, with TRBD1 matching over 7 bases. Germline V gene data show CDR1 as SEHNR and CDR2 as FQNEAQ (reference sequence). V was pared by 1 base and J by 0 bases, with 7 bases of the junction left unmatched. CDR3 length: 17 amino acids. CDR3 loop: CASSLVGQVPSTDTQYF. The CDR3, as DNA: TGTGCCAGCAGCTTAGTCGGACAGGTGCCTAGCACAGATACGCAGTATTTT. The variable domain in full, with the rest retrieved from reference TRBV7-9 and TRBJ2-3, is DTGVSQNPRHKITKRGQNVTFRCDPISEHNRLYWYRQTLGQGPEFLTYFQNEAQLEKSRLLSDRFSAERPKGSFSTLEIQRTEQGDSAMYLCASSLVGQVPSTDTQYFGPGTRLTVL.

The chain joins TRBV19 to TRBJ1-2; D uncertain. Germline-derived CDR1 and CDR2 are LNHDA and SQIVND (reference sequence). V was clipped by 6 bases and J by 3 bases, with 8 bases between them. The CDR3 is 12 residues long. This CDR3 reads CASRSVDYGYTF. Written as DNA, the CDR3 is TGTGCCAGTAGGAGTGTCGACTATGGCTACACCTTC.

This chain links TRBV19 with TRBJ2-1; TRBD2 matches at 7 bases. Trimming took 2 bases from V and 4 from J; bases not matched to a gene: 8. Germline V gives CDR1 LNHDA, CDR2 SQIVND (reference sequence). The CDR3 contains 16 residues. As DNA, the CDR3 is TGTGCCAGTAGTATATCCAGCGGGGACTATTACAATGAGCAGTTCTTC. Protein sequence: CASSISSGDYYNEQFF. The full variable domain, completed using reference TRBV19 and TRBJ2-1, is DGGITQSPKYLFRKEGQNVTLSCEQNLNHDAMYWYRQDPGQGLRLIYYSQIVNDFQKGDIAEGYSVSREKKESFPLTVTSAQKNPTAFYLCASSISSGDYYNEQFFGPGTRLTVL.

The chain links TRBV6-6 to TRBJ2-1, with 7 bases fitting TRBD2. V dropped 6 bases and J dropped 5; count of bases not matched to a gene: 10. The V gene's germline CDR1 is MNHNY and CDR2 SVGAGI (reference sequence). The CDR3 spans 15 residues. The DNA of the CDR3 is TGTGCCAGCAGCCCCCAAGGGAGGGCCCACAATGAGCAGTTCTTC. Amino acid sequence: CASSPQGRAHNEQFF.

The chain joins TRBV5-1 to TRBJ1-4; D is possibly TRBD1 (5 bases). The CDR3 length is 14 residues. V lost 2 bases and J lost 8, with 13 bases in between. Looked up from germline, CDR1 is SGHRS and CDR2 is YFSETQ. CDR3 region: CASSFRGEREKLFF. CDR3 nucleotide sequence: TGCGCCAGCAGCTTTCGGGGGGAGAGGGAAAAACTGTTTTTT.

This clone occurred a few times. This chain uses TRBV19 with TRBJ2-2; the D gene is possibly TRBD2 (5 bases). This CDR3 is built from 16 residues. Trimming removed 6 bases from V and 0 bases from J, with 14 bases in between. Germline V lookup: CDR1 LNHDA, CDR2 SQIVND (reference sequence). The CDR3 coding sequence is TGTGCCAGTAGCACTCCCGGGAATTCGAACACCGGGGAGCTGTTTTTT. Translation: CASSTPGNSNTGELFF. The full variable domain, rest sourced from reference TRBV19 and TRBJ2-2, is DGGITQSPKYLFRKEGQNVTLSCEQNLNHDAMYWYRQDPGQGLRLIYYSQIVNDFQKGDIAEGYSVSREKKESFPLTVTSAQKNPTAFYLCASSTPGNSNTGELFFGEGSRLTVL.

This chain links TRBV28 with TRBJ1-1, with D uncertain. Germline CDR1 is MDHEN and CDR2 is SYDVKM. Trimming shortened V by 1 base and J by 4 bases, and 10 bases separated the two germline ends. The CDR3 length is 14 residues. CDR3: CASSLSRRSTEAFF. In nucleotides, the CDR3 is TGTGCCAGCAGTTTATCCAGGAGGAGCACTGAAGCTTTCTTT.

V is TRBV5-1 and J is TRBJ2-1; no reliable D call. Germline values: CDR1 SGHRS, CDR2 YFSETQ. This CDR3 has 12 residues. The germline V and J ends were trimmed by 3 bases and 5 bases, with 6 bases remaining between them. CDR3 nucleotide sequence: TGCGCCAGCAGCTCCCGTCACAATGAGCAGTTCTTC. It translates to CASSSRHNEQFF.

CDR3 sequence: CASSRDGSYEQYF. The CDR3, as DNA: TGCGCCAGCTCAAGAGACGGGTCCTACGAGCAGTACTTC. The gene calls are TRBV10-1 and TRBJ2-7; D ambiguous. The V end lost 8 bases, the J end lost 1 base, and 12 bases lay between the germline ends. The CDR3 sequence is 13 residues long. CDR1 and CDR2 (germline): WNHNN, SYGVQD (reference sequence).

V and J are TRBV15 and TRBJ1-1, with D possibly TRBD1 on 5 matching bases. The CDR3 extends over 13 amino acids. The V and J ends lost 6 bases and 6 bases respectively, with 14 bases between them. Per germline, CDR1 LNHNV and CDR2 YYDKDF (reference sequence). CDR3 sequence (DNA): TGTGCCACCAGGGCCGGGGGTGGAGCTGAAGCTTTCTTT. As protein: CATRAGGGAEAFF. Filled out from reference TRBV15 and TRBJ1-1, the complete variable domain reads DAMVIQNPRYQVTQFGKPVTLSCSQTLNHNVMYWYQQKSSQAPKLLFHYYDKDFNNEADTPDNFQSRRPNTSFCFLDIRSPGLGDTAMYLCATRAGGGAEAFFGQGTRLTVV.

The genes are TRBV9 and TRBJ2-7; 7 bases fit TRBD2. V trimming: 4 bases; J trimming: 4 bases; junction bases outside the gene matches: 11. The CDR3 sequence is 15 residues long. Germline loops: CDR1 SGDLS, CDR2 YYNGEE. The DNA for the CDR3 is TGTGCCAGCAGCCACGATTTGGGGGGGTTGTACGAGCAGTACTTC. It specifies CASSHDLGGLYEQYF.

V and J are TRBV9 and TRBJ2-3, with 13 bases identical to TRBD2. CDR3 length: 16 amino acids. J lost 4 bases, V lost 5 bases, and 7 bases had no gene match. Per the germline V gene, CDR1 is SGDLS and CDR2 is YYNGEE. CDR3: CASSFTLAGGPDTQYF. CDR3 DNA sequence: TGTGCCAGCAGTTTCACACTAGCGGGGGGGCCAGATACGCAGTATTTT.

This clone appeared once. This chain connects TRBV6-4 to TRBJ2-2; TRBD2 agrees at 10 bases. After removal of 3 bases from V and 4 bases from J, the junction contained 2 bases not matched to a gene. The CDR3 is 15 residues long. The V gene's germline CDR1 is MRHNA and CDR2 SNTAGT. CDR3 in amino acids: CASSEASGGTGELFF. In DNA, the CDR3 is TGTGCCAGCAGTGAAGCTAGCGGGGGCACCGGGGAGCTGTTTTTT.

The V gene is TRBV9, the J gene TRBJ2-1; 8 bases are shared with TRBD2. V trimming: 4 bases; J trimming: 0 bases; junction bases outside the gene matches: 3. Germline values: CDR1 SGDLS, CDR2 YYNGEE. This CDR3 contains 15 residues. This CDR3 reads CASSIRGGSYNEQFF. CDR3 in DNA: TGTGCCAGCAGCATTCGGGGGGGCTCCTACAATGAGCAGTTCTTC.

The rearrangement uses TRBV14 and TRBJ2-7; 10 positions agree with TRBD1. The CDR3 is 17 residues long. Trimming removed 4 bases from V and 0 bases from J; junction bases left unmatched: 9. Germline CDR1 and CDR2: SGHDN and FVKESK. The CDR3, as DNA: TGTGCCAGCAGCCTCCAGGGGGGACAGGGGAGCTCCTACGAGCAGTACGTC. This translates into CASSLQGGQGSSYEQYV.

The V gene is TRBV9, the J gene TRBJ1-6; D might be TRBD1 (5 bases). V lost 5 bases and J lost 8, with 8 bases in between. Germline CDR1 and CDR2: SGDLS and YYNGEE. This CDR3 is 12 amino acids long. CDR3 bases: TGTGCCAGCAGGGGGGGGGATTCACCCCTCCACTTT. Amino acid sequence: CASRGGDSPLHF.